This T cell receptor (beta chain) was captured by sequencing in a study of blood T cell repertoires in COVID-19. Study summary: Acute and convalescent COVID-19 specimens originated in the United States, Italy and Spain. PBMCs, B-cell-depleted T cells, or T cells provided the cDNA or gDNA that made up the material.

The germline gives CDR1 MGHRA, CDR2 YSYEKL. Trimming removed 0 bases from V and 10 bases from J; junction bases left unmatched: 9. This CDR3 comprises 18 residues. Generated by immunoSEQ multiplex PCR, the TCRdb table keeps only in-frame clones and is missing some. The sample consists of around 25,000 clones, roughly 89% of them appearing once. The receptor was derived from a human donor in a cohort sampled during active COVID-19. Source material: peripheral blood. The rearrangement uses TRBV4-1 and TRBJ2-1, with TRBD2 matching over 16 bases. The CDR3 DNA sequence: TGCGCCAGCAGCCAAGAGTGGTCGGGACTAGCGGGAGGGGGCGAGCAGTTCTTC. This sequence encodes CASSQEWSGLAGGGEQFF.